The rows below give T cell receptor beta chains drawn from one sample of a study of naive and memory T cell subsets. TCRdb redid the calling of the UMI-ligation and nested PCR reads with MiXCR, one entry per CDR3 protein. The table records over 20,000 distinct CDR3 sequences, 11% of them present only once. Sequenced material: central memory CD8+ T cells from blood. The receptors were gathered from a human donor in good health. CDR3s include the opening cysteine and the closing phenylalanine or tryptophan. A D gene is named only where the DNA matches it firmly. Some rows mark clone size as missing; the rest say once, few, many or name a class of expanded clone.

CDR3 DNA | CDR3 protein | J gene | clone size | D gene | V gene
TGTGCCAGCAGTTACTCTAATGTCAGGGTCTACGAGCAGTACTTC | CASSYSNVRVYEQYF | TRBJ2-7 | few | . | TRBV6-5
TGTGCCAGTAGTATAGAACATCACCTATCCTACAATGAGCAGTTCTTC | CASSIEHHLSYNEQFF | TRBJ2-1 | . | . | TRBV19
TGTGCCAGCAGCATGTCCTGGCGGGAGGTGACAGATACGCAGTATTTT | CASSMSWREVTDTQYF | TRBJ2-3 | many | TRBD2 | TRBV9
TGTGCCAGCAGCGTAGACAGCGGGAAACTGTTTTTT | CASSVDSGKLFF | TRBJ1-4 | many | . | TRBV9
TGTGCCAGCAGCTTAGGGAGGCGAGAGCAGTACTTC | CASSLGRREQYF | TRBJ2-7 | . | . | TRBV7-9
TGTGCCAGCAGTTTGTGGACTAGCGGGAGTAAAGCCTACGAGCAGTACTTC | CASSLWTSGSKAYEQYF | TRBJ2-7 | . | TRBD2 | TRBV27
TGTGCCAGCAGCTTGGCCCTGGCGGGAATTGACAAAAACATTCAGTACTTC | CASSLALAGIDKNIQYF | TRBJ2-4 | many | . | TRBV5-6
TGTGCCAGCAGCGTTCGGACTAGCGGGACGAACACCGGGGAGCTGTTTTTT | CASSVRTSGTNTGELFF | TRBJ2-2 | many | TRBD2 | TRBV9
TGCGCCAGCAGTCCGACAAGGACAGAAAAGAATGAAAAACTGTTTTTT | CASSPTRTEKNEKLFF | TRBJ1-4 | . | . | TRBV23-1
TGTGCCAGCAGTTCCAGGACTAGCGGGAGGGCCTACGAGCAGTACTTC | CASSSRTSGRAYEQYF | TRBJ2-7 | few | TRBD2 | TRBV6-2/TRBV6-3
TGTGCCAGCAGTTTATTCTGGCGAGTGGGTCAGCCCCAGCATTTT | CASSLFWRVGQPQHF | TRBJ1-5 | many | . | TRBV27
TGTGCCAGCAGCAGGGACATGAACACTGAAGCTTTCTTT | CASSRDMNTEAFF | TRBJ1-1 | many | . | TRBV5-4
TGTGCCAGCAGCTCAACTATAAAGACAGGGGGCGCTAACTATGGCTACACCTTC | CASSSTIKTGGANYGYTF | TRBJ1-2 | . | TRBD1 | TRBV7-9
TGCAGCGTTGGGGACAACAAAGGTTCACCCCTCCACTTT | CSVGDNKGSPLHF | TRBJ1-6 | few | . | TRBV29-1
TGTGCCAGCAGTGAAGTTGTAGAGGGGAACTACTACGAGCAGTACTTC | CASSEVVEGNYYEQYF | TRBJ2-7 | few | . | TRBV2
TGTGCCAGCAGCTTAGGGACTAGCGGCCTCAATGAGCAGTTCTTC | CASSLGTSGLNEQFF | TRBJ2-1 | many | TRBD2 | TRBV11-2
TGTGCCAGCAGTGAAGACAGGGGCTCTGACACCATATATTTT | CASSEDRGSDTIYF | TRBJ1-3 | few | TRBD1 | TRBV6-1
TGTGCCAGCAGTTTGAGCCATCTCTACGAGCAGTACTTC | CASSLSHLYEQYF | TRBJ2-7 | few | . | TRBV28
TGTGCCACCAGCAGTGGCCACTGGGCGAACACCGGGGAGCTGTTTTTT | CATSSGHWANTGELFF | TRBJ2-2 | many | . | TRBV15
TGCGCCAGCAGCCAAGAATTTAGCGGGCTTAACAATGAGCAGTTCTTC | CASSQEFSGLNNEQFF | TRBJ2-1 | . | TRBD2 | TRBV4-1
TGTGCCAGCAGCGTGGCCCTGGCTGAAGCTTTCTTT | CASSVALAEAFF | TRBJ1-1 | many | . | TRBV5-6
TGCGCCAGCAGTCATGAGACAGTCCGCACAGATACGCAGTATTTT | CASSHETVRTDTQYF | TRBJ2-3 | . | . | TRBV5-1
TGTGCCAGCAGTACATCTTCCTCCTTAGCGGGAATTGGCGAGCAGTACTTC | CASSTSSSLAGIGEQYF | TRBJ2-7 | many | TRBD2 | TRBV6-2/TRBV6-3
TGTGCCAGCAGCGACGACCTAGCGACCTCCACAGATACGCAGTATTTT | CASSDDLATSTDTQYF | TRBJ2-3 | many | . | TRBV9
TGTGCCAGCAGGGGCCACAATCAGCCCCAGCATTTT | CASRGHNQPQHF | TRBJ1-5 | few | . | TRBV27